Presented here are 26 T cell receptor beta chains from one specimen sequenced in a study of T-cell reconstitution after alpha-beta-depleted transplantation in children. Unique molecular identifiers were used to barcode this TCRbeta library. MiXCR, run by TCRdb on the PCR reads, gives a single entry per CDR3 protein. The repertoire holds roughly 300,000 distinct CDR3 sequences, with about 9.4% as singletons. The material was PBMCs from the stem cell graft donor, obtained from the stem cell graft. All receptors come from a human donor who donated a stem cell graft to a child with acute lymphoblastic leukemia.

The V and J genes are TRBV7-8 and TRBJ2-3; maybe TRBD2 (5 bases). The germline gives CDR1 SGHVS, CDR2 FQNEAQ. This CDR3 spans 16 amino acids. V was shortened by 5 bases and J by 1 base, with 16 bases between the two germline ends. The CDR3 DNA reads TGTGCCAGCAGCGCCCTAGCACTTTCGGGCACAGATACGCAGTATTTT. Amino acid sequence: CASSALALSGTDTQYF.

This clonotype has just a few counts. This rearrangement joins TRBV20-1 to TRBJ2-2, with 8 bases matching TRBD1. The junction had 5 bases not matched to a gene; V was cut back by 2 bases and J by 3 bases. The germline V gene has CDR1 DFQATT and CDR2 SNEGSKA (reference sequence). CDR3 length: 15 amino acids. The CDR3 region is CSARIRGPDTGELFF. Here the CDR3 DNA reads TGCAGTGCTAGAATCAGGGGGCCGGACACCGGGGAGCTGTTTTTT.

The chain is built from TRBV12-3 or TRBV12-4 and TRBJ2-1, with 15 bases identical to TRBD2. The CDR3 has 21 residues. Trimming removed 2 bases from V and 7 bases from J; junction bases left unmatched: 18. This CDR3 is CASSLSARGLAGGWGTNEQFF. CDR3 nucleotide sequence: TGTGCCAGCAGTTTAAGTGCGAGGGGACTAGCGGGAGGATGGGGCACAAATGAGCAGTTCTTC.

This chain joins TRBV28 and TRBJ2-5; D is perhaps TRBD2 (6 bases). The V and J ends lost 2 bases and 5 bases respectively, with 15 bases between them. The CDR3 is made up of 15 amino acids. The germline CDR1 and CDR2 sequences are MDHEN and SYDVKM. CDR3 sequence (DNA): TGTGCCAGCAGTTTAAGGTCCCGTGGGGGGGAGACCCAGTACTTC. Translating it yields CASSLRSRGGETQYF.

Note on this clonotype: At one end, the junction sequence differs from germline, possibly due to a read error. V gene TRBV7-7 combines with J gene TRBJ2-5; perhaps D is TRBD1 or TRBD2 (5 bases each). This CDR3 is built from 14 residues. From germline, CDR1 is SSHAT and CDR2 FNYEAQ (reference sequence). CDR3 DNA: TGTGCTAGCAGTCATTCCACTGGGGGAGAGACCCAGTACTTC. Its protein is CASSHSTGGETQYF.

This clonotype was found many times. The chain has TRBV7-9 and TRBJ2-7, with 8 bases lining up with TRBD2. The J segment lost 4 bases and the V segment lost 3 bases, leaving 5 bases of the junction unmatched. This CDR3 has 14 residues. Per germline, CDR1 SEHNR and CDR2 FQNEAQ (reference sequence). CDR3 DNA sequence: TGTGCCAGCAGCTTCCTGACTAGCGATTACGAGCAGTACTTC. Translation: CASSFLTSDYEQYF. The variable domain in full, with the rest retrieved from reference TRBV7-9 and TRBJ2-7, is DTGVSQNPRHKITKRGQNVTFRCDPISEHNRLYWYRQTLGQGPEFLTYFQNEAQLEKSRLLSDRFSAERPKGSFSTLEIQRTEQGDSAMYLCASSFLTSDYEQYFGPGTRLTVT.

This clonotype was counted a few times. The chain links TRBV20-1 to TRBJ1-3, with D possibly being TRBD1 (6 bases). Germline CDR1 reads DFQATT; CDR2 reads SNEGSKA (reference sequence). This CDR3 contains 16 residues. V lost 6 bases to trimming and J lost 0 bases, with 18 bases between them. The CDR3: CSASGGPGNSGNTIYF. The CDR3 nucleotides are TGCAGTGCATCCGGGGGCCCGGGGAACTCTGGAAACACCATATATTTT.

This clonotype turned up a few times. The CDR3 DNA is TGTGCCAGCAGTGGCCCGGGGACCGGGGAGCTGTTTTTT. Translation gives CASSGPGTGELFF. V gene TRBV12-3 or TRBV12-4 combines with J gene TRBJ2-2, with a tentative D call TRBD2 (5 bases). Trimming cost V 5 bases and J 5 bases, with 9 bases left between them. The CDR3 is 13 amino acids.

The chain recombines TRBV11-2 with TRBJ2-7; D possibly corresponds to TRBD1 (5 bases). The germline CDR1 and CDR2 sequences are SGHAT and FQNNGV. With 4 bases removed from V and 6 bases from J, the gap between germline ends came to 16 bases. The CDR3 is made up of 14 amino acids. DNA for the CDR3: TGTGCCAGCAGCTCAATGTTTGGGGCAGGCGAGCAGTACTTC. Its translation is CASSSMFGAGEQYF.

This clonotype was seen a handful of times. The V and J genes are TRBV20-1 and TRBJ1-4; 7 bases match TRBD1. Germline V gene lookup returns CDR1 DFQATT and CDR2 SNEGSKA (reference sequence). Germline trimming cut 3 bases from V and 7 bases from J; bases unmatched to any gene: 2. CDR3 length: 12 residues. CDR3 sequence (DNA): TGCAGTGCTAGCCGGACAGGTGAAAAACTGTTTTTT. As protein: CSASRTGEKLFF.

The chain recombines TRBV5-1 with TRBJ2-3; perhaps TRBD1 as D (6 bases). Trimming shortened V by 0 bases and J by 2 bases, and 10 bases separated the two germline ends. Germline values: CDR1 SGHRS, CDR2 YFSETQ. CDR3 length: 15 residues. The CDR3 loop is CASSLGQVHTDTQYF. The DNA of the CDR3 is TGCGCCAGCAGCTTGGGACAGGTCCACACAGATACGCAGTATTTT.

This clonotype has a count of ten or more. The chain employs TRBV12-3 or TRBV12-4 and TRBJ2-3, with 8 bases aligning to TRBD1. The CDR3 covers 16 residues. Germline trimming cut 2 bases from V and 0 bases from J; bases unmatched to any gene: 4. CDR3 nucleotides: TGTGCCAGCAGTTTAAGAGGGACAGGAAGCACAGATACGCAGTATTTT. Translated: CASSLRGTGSTDTQYF.

CDR3 nucleotides: TGCGCCAGCAGCCAAGTAAGCGTCGGGGAGCTGTTTTTT. Translating it yields CASSQVSVGELFF. The chain couples TRBV4-3 to TRBJ2-2; D remains ambiguous. Trimming pared 1 base from V and 7 bases from J, leaving 7 bases between. CDR1 is LGHNA, CDR2 YSLEER, per germline. CDR3 length equals 13 residues.

This clonotype was observed at least ten times. The V and J genes are TRBV4-1 and TRBJ2-2; D possibly uses TRBD1 or TRBD2 (6 bases each). The CDR3 has 15 amino acids. Germline V gene lookup returns CDR1 MGHRA and CDR2 YSYEKL. V was shortened by 4 bases and J by 6 bases, with 15 bases between the two germline ends. The CDR3 loop reads CASSLSAGGPGELFF. CDR3 coding DNA: TGCGCCAGCAGCCTTTCGGCCGGGGGCCCCGGGGAGCTGTTTTTT.

The gene calls are TRBV11-2 and TRBJ2-1, with a tentative D call TRBD2 (6 bases). Per germline, CDR1 SGHAT and CDR2 FQNNGV. This CDR3 comprises 16 residues. V was cut by 7 bases and J by 7 bases, with 23 bases left in between. CDR3 sequence (DNA): TGTGCCAGCACCACCATTCTGGCGGGAAGGTCAAATGAGCAGTTCTTC. It translates to CASTTILAGRSNEQFF.

This clonotype has just a few counts. The chain employs TRBV11-1 and TRBJ2-2; 7 bases match TRBD1. V gave up 4 bases and J gave up 0 bases; unmatched junction bases: 11. In germline, CDR1 is SGHAT, CDR2 FQDESV (reference sequence). The CDR3 extends over 18 amino acids. This CDR3 reads CASSYETQGTANTGELFF. The DNA of the CDR3 is TGTGCCAGCAGCTATGAGACTCAGGGGACAGCGAACACCGGGGAGCTGTTTTTT.

The chain recombines TRBV4-1 with TRBJ2-5; D gene ambiguous. This CDR3 has 15 residues. Germline-derived CDR1 and CDR2 are MGHRA and YSYEKL. Trimming removed 0 bases from V and 0 bases from J, with 8 bases in between. In nucleotides, the CDR3 is TGCGCCAGCAGCCAAGACGGAATGTACCAAGAGACCCAGTACTTC. Protein: CASSQDGMYQETQYF.

This clonotype was detected ten times or more. The V and J genes are TRBV12-3 or TRBV12-4 and TRBJ2-1, with 12 bases aligning to TRBD2. This CDR3 is built from 17 residues. After removal of 4 bases from V and 7 bases from J, the junction contained 11 bases not matched to a gene. In DNA form, the CDR3 reads TGTGCCAGCAGTTCAGCCAGACTAGCGGGAGTCTTAAATGAGCAGTTCTTC. Translation: CASSSARLAGVLNEQFF.

With regard to this clonotype: The junction and the germline gene differ at one end; a read error may be behind it. The chain couples TRBV5-1 to TRBJ2-5; D is unresolved. The CDR3 contains 14 residues. Per the germline V gene, CDR1 is SGHRS and CDR2 is YFSETQ. Here the CDR3 DNA reads TGCGCCAGCAGCTTGGGGACGAACCAAGAGACCCGGTACTTC. Encoded protein: CASSLGTNQETRYF.

This clonotype was picked up a small number of times. The chain employs TRBV12-3 or TRBV12-4 and TRBJ2-3; 8 bases align to TRBD1. The length of the CDR3 is 16 residues. The ends lost 6 bases at V and 3 bases at J; junction bases unmatched: 11. The CDR3 nucleotides read TGTGCCAGCAGCCAGGCGCAGGGGGCTGTGACAGATACGCAGTATTTT. This codes for CASSQAQGAVTDTQYF.

The rearrangement links TRBV4-1 to TRBJ1-5; D remains unclear. V lost 2 bases to trimming and J lost 2 bases, with 7 bases between them. The CDR3 covers 14 residues. CDR1 and CDR2 (germline): MGHRA, YSYEKL. CDR3 in DNA: TGCGCCAGCAGCCAACCGAAGGGCAATCAGCCCCAGCATTTT. Its protein is CASSQPKGNQPQHF.

CDR3 bases: TGTGCCAGCGAGGACAGACTTTACTCCTACGAGCAGTACTTC. It yields the protein CASEDRLYSYEQYF. V and J are TRBV2 and TRBJ2-7, with a weak D call TRBD1 (6 bases). This CDR3 spans 14 amino acids. Trimming took 8 bases from V and 0 from J, leaving 14 bases between them. The germline CDR1 and CDR2 sequences are SNHLY and FYNNEI.

The chain employs TRBV12-3 or TRBV12-4 and TRBJ2-7; 11 positions agree with TRBD2. This CDR3 is built from 14 residues. V gave up 7 bases and J gave up 2 bases; unmatched junction bases: 4. The CDR3 sequence is CASTLGLAAYEQYF. Here the CDR3 DNA reads TGTGCCAGCACCTTGGGACTAGCGGCCTACGAGCAGTACTTC.

This clonotype was counted between two and nine times. The genes are TRBV12-3 or TRBV12-4 and TRBJ2-3; a weak D match, TRBD1 (5 bases). The CDR3 loop spans 14 amino acids. Trimming stripped 6 bases from V and 5 bases from J, with 15 bases between. The CDR3 here is CASSPTAKRDTQYF. As DNA, the CDR3 is TGTGCCAGCAGCCCGACAGCCAAGAGAGATACGCAGTATTTT.

The V call is TRBV6-6, the J call TRBJ1-1; D call uncertain. The V gene lost 8 bases and the J gene lost 7 bases, with 8 bases spanning the gap. This CDR3 comprises 10 residues. The germline V gene has CDR1 MNHNY and CDR2 SVGAGI (reference sequence). The CDR3 bases are TGTGCCAGCGGAGTGTTTGAAGCTTTCTTT. Its protein product is CASGVFEAFF.

In this sample, this clonotype turned up many times. V usage is TRBV9 and J usage is TRBJ2-1; 8 bases are shared with TRBD1. Germline V gene data show CDR1 as SGDLS and CDR2 as YYNGEE. The ends lost 4 bases at V and 3 bases at J; junction bases unmatched: 6. The CDR3 is 15 residues long. The CDR3: CASSPRDRSYNEQFF. CDR3 DNA: TGTGCCAGCAGCCCCCGGGACAGGAGCTACAATGAGCAGTTCTTC.